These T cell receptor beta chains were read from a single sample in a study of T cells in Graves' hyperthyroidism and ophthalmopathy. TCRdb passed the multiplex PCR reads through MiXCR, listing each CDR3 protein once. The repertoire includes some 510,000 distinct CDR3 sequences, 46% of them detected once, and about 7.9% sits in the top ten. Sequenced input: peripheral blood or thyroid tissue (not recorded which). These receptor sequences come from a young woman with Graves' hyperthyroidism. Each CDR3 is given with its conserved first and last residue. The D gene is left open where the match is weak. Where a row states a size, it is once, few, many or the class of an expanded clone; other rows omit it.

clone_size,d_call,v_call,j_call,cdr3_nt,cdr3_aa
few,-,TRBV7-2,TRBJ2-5,TGTGCCAGCAGCTCCAGAGAGGGGGAGACCCAGTACTTC,CASSSREGETQYF
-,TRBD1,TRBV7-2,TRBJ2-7,TGTGCCAGCTCACCACAGGGGGGAGGACCTGCGCCGTACTTC,CASSPQGGGPAPYF
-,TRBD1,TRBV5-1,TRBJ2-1,TGCGCCAGCAGCCCCCGGGACAGTTACAATGAGCAGTTCTTC,CASSPRDSYNEQFF
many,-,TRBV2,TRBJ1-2,TGTGCCAGCATCATGGGGGGTCGGGGCTATGGCTACACCTTC,CASIMGGRGYGYTF
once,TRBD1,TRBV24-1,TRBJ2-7,TGTGCCAGCAGTTCCCCGGGACAGGGGGCAGCGGGCGAGCAGTACTTC,CASSSPGQGAAGEQYF
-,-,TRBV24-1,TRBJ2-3,TGTGCCACCAGTGACCCCGGGAGCACAGATACGCAGTATTTT,CATSDPGSTDTQYF
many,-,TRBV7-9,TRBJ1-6,TGTGCCAGCAGCCCCGGGGAAAGTTCACCCCTCCACTTT,CASSPGESSPLHF
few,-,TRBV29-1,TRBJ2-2,TGCAGCGTTGAAGAGGGCCTCGTGAACACCGGGGAGCTGTTTTTT,CSVEEGLVNTGELFF
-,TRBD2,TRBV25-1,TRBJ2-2,TGTGCCAGCAGCCAAGGGACTAGCGACACCGGGGAGCTGTTTTTT,CASSQGTSDTGELFF
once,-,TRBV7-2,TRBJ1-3,TGTGCCAGCAAACTGGGGGGGGGCTCTGGAAACACCATATATTTT,CASKLGGGSGNTIYF
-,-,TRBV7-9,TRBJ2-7,TGCGCCAGCAGCTGGGAGGGACAGACCTACGAGCAGTACTTC,CASSWEGQTYEQYF
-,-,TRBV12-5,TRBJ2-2,TGTGCTAGTGGTTTGGTAATCGGGAGCGGCACCTCGAGGACCGGGGAGCTGTTTTTT,CASGLVIGSGTSRTGELFF
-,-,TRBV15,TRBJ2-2,TGTGCCACCAGCAGCGGGACCGGGGAGCTGTTTTTT,CATSSGTGELFF
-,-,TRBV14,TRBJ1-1,TGTGCCAGCAGCCAAGAACGAGGAGGGCACTTGAACACTGAAGCTTTCTTT,CASSQERGGHLNTEAFF
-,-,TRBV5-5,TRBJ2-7,TGTGCCAGCAGCTTGGGATATGGCTCCTACGAGCAGTACTTC,CASSLGYGSYEQYF
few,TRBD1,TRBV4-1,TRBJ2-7,TGCGCCAGCAGCCAACTTCAGGGACAGAACTACGAGCAGTACTTC,CASSQLQGQNYEQYF
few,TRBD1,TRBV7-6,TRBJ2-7,TGTGCCAGCAGCCAAGATGGGGACAGGGTCAACGAGCAGTACTTC,CASSQDGDRVNEQYF
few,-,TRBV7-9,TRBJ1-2,TGTGCCAGCAGCTTTTGGGATTATGGCTACACCTTC,CASSFWDYGYTF
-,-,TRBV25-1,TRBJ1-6,TGTGCCAGCAGTGAATTTGGATCACCCCTCCACTTT,CASSEFGSPLHF
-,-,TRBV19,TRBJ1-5,TGTGCCAGTAGTATGGGGGGAGGGGGGGCGAGTCAGCCCCAGCATTTT,CASSMGGGGASQPQHF
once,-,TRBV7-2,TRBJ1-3,TGTGCCAGCAGCTTATGGGTTCCAGGGCAGGGAAGCTCTGGAAACACCATATATTTT,CASSLWVPGQGSSGNTIYF
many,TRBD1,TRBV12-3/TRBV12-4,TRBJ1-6,TGTGCCAGCCGAAACCTGGGACAGGGGGTTTCACCCCTCCACTTT,CASRNLGQGVSPLHF
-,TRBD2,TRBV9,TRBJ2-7,TGTGCCAGCAGCGTAGGGGTGGGAGGGCCTCACGAGCAGTACTTC,CASSVGVGGPHEQYF
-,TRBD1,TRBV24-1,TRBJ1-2,TGTGCCACCCCTCCTAGGACAGGGGCCAACTATGGCTACACCTTC,CATPPRTGANYGYTF
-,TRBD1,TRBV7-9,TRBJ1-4,TGTGCCAGCAGCGTGGTCCAGGGACAGGGAGAAAAACTGTTTTTT,CASSVVQGQGEKLFF
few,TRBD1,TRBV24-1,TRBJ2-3,TGTGCCACCAGTGTTGACAGGGGCACAGATACGCAGTATTTT,CATSVDRGTDTQYF
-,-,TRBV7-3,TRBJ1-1,TGTGCCAGCAGCCACCGGGTCTGGGACACTGAAGCTTTCTTT,CASSHRVWDTEAFF
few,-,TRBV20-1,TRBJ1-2,TGCAGTGCTACAGGGGCAGAAGGCTATGGCTACACCTTC,CSATGAEGYGYTF
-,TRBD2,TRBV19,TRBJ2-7,TGTGCCAGTAGTACGGACTTTGCGGGAGGGTCCTACGAGCAGTACTTC,CASSTDFAGGSYEQYF
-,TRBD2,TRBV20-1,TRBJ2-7,TGCAGTGCTAGACCCCCAACTAGCGGGAGTAATGAGCAGTACTTC,CSARPPTSGSNEQYF
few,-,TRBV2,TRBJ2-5,TGTGCCAGCAGCCAATCTCCCCCCCGGGACAAAGAGACCCAGTACTTC,CASSQSPPRDKETQYF
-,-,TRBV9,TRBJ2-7,TGTGCCAGCAGCGTAGATGCTAGCTACGAGCAGTACTTC,CASSVDASYEQYF
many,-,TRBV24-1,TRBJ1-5,TGTGCCACCAGTGTGGGGGGCCAGCAGCCCCAGCATTTT,CATSVGGQQPQHF